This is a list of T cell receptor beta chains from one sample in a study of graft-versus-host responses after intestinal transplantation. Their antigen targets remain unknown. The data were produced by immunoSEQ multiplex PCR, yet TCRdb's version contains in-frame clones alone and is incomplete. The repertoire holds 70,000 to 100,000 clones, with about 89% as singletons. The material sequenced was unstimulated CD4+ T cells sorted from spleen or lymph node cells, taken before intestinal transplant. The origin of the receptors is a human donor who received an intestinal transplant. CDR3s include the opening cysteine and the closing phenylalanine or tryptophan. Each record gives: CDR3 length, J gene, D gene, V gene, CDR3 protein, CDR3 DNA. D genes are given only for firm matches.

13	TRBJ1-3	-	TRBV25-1	CASSEPGGNTIYF	TGTGCCAGCAGTGAACCAGGAGGAAACACCATATATTTT
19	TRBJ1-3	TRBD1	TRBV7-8	CASSEGTGALVNSGNTIYF	TGTGCCAGCAGCGAGGGGACAGGGGCTCTTGTTAACTCTGGAAACACCATATATTTT
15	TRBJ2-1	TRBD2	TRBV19	CASSPTGGPYNEQFF	TGTGCCAGTAGCCCAACGGGGGGACCCTACAATGAGCAGTTCTTC
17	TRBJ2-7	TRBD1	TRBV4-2	CASSQEWRQGNFYEQYF	TGTGCCAGCAGCCAAGAATGGCGACAGGGTAATTTCTACGAGCAGTACTTC
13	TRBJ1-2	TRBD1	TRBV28	CASSTDRVHGYTF	TGTGCCAGCAGCACGGACAGGGTCCATGGCTACACCTTC
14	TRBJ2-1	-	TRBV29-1	CSGGRRGSYNEQFF	TGCAGCGGTGGGCGCAGGGGCTCCTACAATGAGCAGTTCTTC
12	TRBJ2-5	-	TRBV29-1	CSVAEGGETQYF	TGCAGCGTTGCTGAGGGTGGGGAGACCCAGTACTTC
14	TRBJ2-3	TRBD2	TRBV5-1	CASSPSGRGDTQYF	TGCGCCAGCAGCCCCAGCGGGAGAGGGGATACGCAGTATTTT
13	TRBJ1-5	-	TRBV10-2	CASSDRSNQPQHF	TGCGCCAGCAGTGACAGGTCCAATCAGCCCCAGCATTTT
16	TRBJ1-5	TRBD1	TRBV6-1	CASSEMYRGSNQPQHF	TGTGCCAGCAGTGAAATGTACAGGGGGAGCAATCAGCCCCAGCATTTT
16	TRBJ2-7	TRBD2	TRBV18	CASSPRTLAGDGEQYF	TGTGCCAGCTCACCGCGGACTTTGGCGGGGGATGGCGAGCAGTACTTC
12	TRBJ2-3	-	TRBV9	CASSSLTDTQYF	TGTGCCAGCAGCTCTCTCACAGATACGCAGTATTTT
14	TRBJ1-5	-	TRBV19	CASSSPQINQPQHF	TGTGCCAGTAGTTCCCCTCAGATCAATCAGCCCCAGCATTTT
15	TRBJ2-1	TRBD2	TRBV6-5	CASRASGSSYNEQFF	TGTGCCAGCAGAGCTAGCGGTAGCTCCTACAATGAGCAGTTCTTC
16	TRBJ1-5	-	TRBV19	CASSIRPGSSNQPQHF	TGTGCCAGTAGTATCCGGCCCGGGAGTAGCAATCAGCCCCAGCATTTT
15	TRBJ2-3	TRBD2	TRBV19	CASSYTSGSSDTQYF	TGTGCCAGTAGCTATACTAGCGGGAGCTCAGATACGCAGTATTTT
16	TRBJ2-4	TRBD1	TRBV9	CASSSQGAGAKNIQYF	TGTGCCAGCAGTTCTCAGGGGGCCGGGGCCAAAAACATTCAGTACTTC
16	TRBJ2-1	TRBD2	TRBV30	CAWSGDSGTSGPQQFF	TGTGCCTGGAGTGGGGATTCCGGGACTAGCGGTCCTCAGCAGTTCTTC